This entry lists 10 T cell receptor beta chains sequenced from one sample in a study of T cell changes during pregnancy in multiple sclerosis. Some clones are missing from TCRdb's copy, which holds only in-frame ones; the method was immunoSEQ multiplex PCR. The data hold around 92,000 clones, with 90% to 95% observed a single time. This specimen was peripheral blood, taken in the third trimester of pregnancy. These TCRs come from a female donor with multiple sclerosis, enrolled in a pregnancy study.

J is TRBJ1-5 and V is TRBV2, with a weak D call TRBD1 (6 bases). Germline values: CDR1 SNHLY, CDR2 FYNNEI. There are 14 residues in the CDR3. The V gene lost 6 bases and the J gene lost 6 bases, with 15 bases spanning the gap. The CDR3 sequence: CASSPDSRLQPQHF. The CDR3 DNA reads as TGTGCCAGCAGCCCGGACAGCCGGCTTCAGCCCCAGCATTTT.

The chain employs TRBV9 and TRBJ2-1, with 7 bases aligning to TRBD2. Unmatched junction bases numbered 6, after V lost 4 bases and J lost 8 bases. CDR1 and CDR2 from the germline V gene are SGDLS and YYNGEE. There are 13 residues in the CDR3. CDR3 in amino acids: CASSSAAGDEQFF. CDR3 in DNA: TGTGCCAGCAGCTCCGCGGCGGGAGATGAGCAGTTCTTC.

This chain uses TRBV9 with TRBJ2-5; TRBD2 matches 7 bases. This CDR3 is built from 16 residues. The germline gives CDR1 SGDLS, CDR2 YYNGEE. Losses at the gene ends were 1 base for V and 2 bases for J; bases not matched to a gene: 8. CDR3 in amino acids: CASSVSPGGSQETQYF. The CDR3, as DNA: TGTGCCAGCAGCGTATCCCCGGGGGGAAGTCAAGAGACCCAGTACTTC. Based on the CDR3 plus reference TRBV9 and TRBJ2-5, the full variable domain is DSGVTQTPKHLITATGQRVTLRCSPRSGDLSVYWYQQSLDQGLQFLIQYYNGEERAKGNILERFSAQQFPDLHSELNLSSLELGDSALYFCASSVSPGGSQETQYFGPGTRLLVL.

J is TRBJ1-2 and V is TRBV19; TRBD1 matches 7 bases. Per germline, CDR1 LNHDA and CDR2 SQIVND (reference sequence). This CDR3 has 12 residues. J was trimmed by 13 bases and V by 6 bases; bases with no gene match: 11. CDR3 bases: TGTGCCAGTAGAATCGGACAGGAGCGCATCACCTTC. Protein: CASRIGQERITF.

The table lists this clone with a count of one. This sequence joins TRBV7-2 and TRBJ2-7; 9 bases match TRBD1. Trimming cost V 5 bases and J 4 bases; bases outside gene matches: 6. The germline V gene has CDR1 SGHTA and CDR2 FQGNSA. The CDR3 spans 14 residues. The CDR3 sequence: CASSPYRGQYEQYF. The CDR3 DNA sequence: TGTGCCAGCAGCCCGTACAGGGGGCAGTACGAGCAGTACTTC. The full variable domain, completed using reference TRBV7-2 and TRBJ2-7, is GAGVSQSPSNKVTEKGKDVELRCDPISGHTALYWYRQSLGQGLEFLIYFQGNSAPDKSGLPSDRFSAERTGGSVSTLTIQRTQQEDSAVYLCASSPYRGQYEQYFGPGTRLTVT.

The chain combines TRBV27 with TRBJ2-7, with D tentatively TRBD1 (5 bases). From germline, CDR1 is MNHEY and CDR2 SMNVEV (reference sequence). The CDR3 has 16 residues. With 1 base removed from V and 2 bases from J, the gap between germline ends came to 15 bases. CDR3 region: CASSLYGRANPYEQYF. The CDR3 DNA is TGTGCCAGCAGTTTATATGGCAGGGCGAACCCCTACGAGCAGTACTTC.

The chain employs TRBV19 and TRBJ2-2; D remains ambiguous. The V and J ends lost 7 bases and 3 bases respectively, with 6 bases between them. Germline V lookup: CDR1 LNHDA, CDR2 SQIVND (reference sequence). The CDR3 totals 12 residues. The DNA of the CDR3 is TGTGCCAGTACCCCTGACACCGGGGAGCTGTTTTTT. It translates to CASTPDTGELFF.

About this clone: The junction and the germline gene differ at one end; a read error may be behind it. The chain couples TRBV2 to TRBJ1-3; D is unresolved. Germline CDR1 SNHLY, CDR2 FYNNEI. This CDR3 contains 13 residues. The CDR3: CASREGGMYTIYF. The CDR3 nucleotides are TGTGCCAGCAGGGAAGGAGGGATGTACACCATATATTTT. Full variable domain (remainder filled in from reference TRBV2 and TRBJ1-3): EPEVTQTPSHQVTQMGQEVILRCVPISNHLYFYWYRQILGQKVEFLVSFYNNEISEKSEIFDDQFSVERPDGSNFTLKIRSTKLEDSAMYFCASREGGMYTIYFGEGSWLTVV.

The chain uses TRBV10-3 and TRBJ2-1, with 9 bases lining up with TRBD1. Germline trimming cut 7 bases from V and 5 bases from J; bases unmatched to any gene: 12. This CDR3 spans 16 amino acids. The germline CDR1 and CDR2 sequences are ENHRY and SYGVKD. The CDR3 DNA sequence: TGTGCCATCACTTCTGGAGGACAGGGGATTCACAATGAGCAGTTCTTC. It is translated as CAITSGGQGIHNEQFF.

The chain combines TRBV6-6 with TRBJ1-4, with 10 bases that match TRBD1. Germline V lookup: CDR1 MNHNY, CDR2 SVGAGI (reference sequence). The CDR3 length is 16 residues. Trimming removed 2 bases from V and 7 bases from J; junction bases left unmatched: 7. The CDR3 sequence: CASSYGIRDRGEKLFF. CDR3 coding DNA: TGTGCCAGCAGTTACGGAATCCGGGACAGGGGTGAAAAACTGTTTTTT.